This T cell receptor (beta chain) was recovered during a study of cytomegalovirus exposure and HLA in healthy donors. The V gene's germline CDR1 is LNHNV and CDR2 YYDKDF (reference sequence). CDR3 size: 16 residues. Trimming left V 0 bases short and J 8 bases short, with 17 bases between. The primer mix had 60 Vbeta and 13 Jbeta primers. Assay used: immunoSEQ multiplex PCR; TCRdb lists only in-frame clones, some missing. The sample consists of 120,000 to 150,000 clones, roughly 79% of them appearing once. The sample was PBMCs. The sequence was obtained from a male donor in good health and CMV-seronegative. The chain couples TRBV15 to TRBJ2-1; maybe TRBD2 (7 bases). The CDR3 coding sequence is TGTGCCACCAGCAGAGATGGGAGGGGGGGCTATGATGAGCAGTTCTTC. Protein product: CATSRDGRGGYDEQFF.